Each of the 7 T cell receptor beta chains below was sequenced from the same sample in a study of T cells after yellow fever vaccination (dated by TCRdb to the late 2010s). Sample treatment or condition, as interpreted from the label and publication: live attenuated yellow fever vaccine strain. The library was generated by 5' RACE. Sequenced using an Illumina NovaSeq 6000. TCRdb passed the public sequencing reads through fastp at Q25 and MiXCR, retaining productive beta sequences. Every distinct CDR3 protein forms one entry, paired with its most common genes and DNA. The sample yields under 500,000 distinct CDR3 sequences; around 20% were counted once. Roughly a sixth of the sample is taken by the ten largest. Sequencing used PBMCs, obtained before the yellow fever booster vaccination. The receptors here all came from a man aged 18 to 35 who received the YFV17D yellow fever vaccine.

This clonotype was counted a few times. The rearrangement joins TRBV7-9 to TRBJ2-3, with 10 bases fitting TRBD1. Germline CDR1 is SEHNR and CDR2 is FQNEAQ (reference sequence). V lost 4 bases and J lost 8; bases outside the gene matches: 9. The CDR3 covers 15 residues. CDR3 in amino acids: CASSSDRGPIGTQYF. For the CDR3, the DNA is TGTGCCAGCAGCTCCGACAGGGGGCCCATTGGTACGCAGTATTTT.

V is TRBV4-2 and J is TRBJ1-6, with 8 bases aligning to TRBD1. The CDR3 runs 17 residues. V lost 0 bases, J lost 9 bases, and 10 bases stayed unmatched. Germline V CDR1 and CDR2: LGHNA, YNFKEQ. CDR3 loop: CASSQEVRDRFSSPLHF. The CDR3 DNA is TGTGCCAGCAGCCAAGAGGTCAGGGACAGGTTTTCTTCACCCCTCCACTTT.

The chain recombines TRBV3-1 with TRBJ2-1; no clear D. Trimming removed 3 bases from V and 1 base from J, with 7 bases in between. CDR1 is LGHDT, CDR2 YNNKEL, per germline (reference sequence). The CDR3 consists of 14 residues. The CDR3 DNA sequence: TGTGCCAGCAGCCAGTACTCATCCTACAATGAGCAGTTCTTC. Translated, it gives CASSQYSSYNEQFF.

The rearrangement uses TRBV12-3 or TRBV12-4 and TRBJ2-3; D ambiguous. Between the trimmed V and J ends, which lost 8 bases and 3 bases, there was a span of 9 bases. The CDR3 runs 12 residues. CDR3 DNA sequence: TGTGCCAGCCACCAAATGACAGATACGCAGTATTTT. Protein product: CASHQMTDTQYF.

This clonotype was seen ten or more times. The chain joins TRBV12-3 or TRBV12-4 to TRBJ2-2; D call uncertain. The CDR3 consists of 11 residues. V lost 8 bases and J 7 bases, leaving 8 bases between the germline ends. Written as DNA, the CDR3 is TGTGCCAGCCCCTTGGGCGGGGAGCTGTTTTTT. Residues: CASPLGGELFF.

This clonotype turned up a few times. This sequence joins TRBV5-1 and TRBJ1-1, with D maybe TRBD1 (5 bases). The germline V gene has CDR1 SGHRS and CDR2 YFSETQ. V gave up 4 bases and J gave up 3 bases, with 13 bases separating them. The CDR3 length is 14 residues. CDR3 sequence (DNA): TGCGCCAGCAGCCCAATGGGGGTGGACACTGAAGCTTTCTTT. The encoded protein is CASSPMGVDTEAFF.

This clonotype was recorded only once. This rearrangement joins TRBV15 to TRBJ1-5; D is ambiguous. The V gene's germline CDR1 is LNHNV and CDR2 YYDKDF (reference sequence). V shed 0 bases and J shed 2 bases, with 8 bases lying between them. This CDR3 is built from 15 residues. The DNA for the CDR3 is TGTGCCACCAGCAGAGATTCTGGGGGCAATCAGCCCCAGCATTTT. Translated: CATSRDSGGNQPQHF.